This TCR beta chain was identified during a study of T-cell reconstitution after alpha-beta-depleted transplantation in children. In germline, CDR1 is MNHEY, CDR2 SVGEGT. Trimming stripped 6 bases from V and 5 bases from J, with 17 bases between. There are 14 residues in the CDR3. Unique molecular identifiers were built into the TCRbeta library. MiXCR, applied by TCRdb to the PCR reads, yields one record per CDR3 protein. The sample lists roughly 500,000 distinct CDR3 sequences; approximately 32% were seen once. V is TRBV6-2 or TRBV6-3 and J is TRBJ2-7; D gene unclear. This clonotype was sampled from a human donor who donated a stem cell graft to a child with aplastic anemia. This specimen was PBMCs from the stem cell graft donor, taken from the stem cell graft. The CDR3 bases are TGTGCCAGCAGCCGCCGAGAATATGTCGACGAGCAGTACTTC. This translates into CASSRREYVDEQYF.